What follows are 3 T cell receptor beta chains derived from one specimen sequenced in a study of T cell repertoires in cytomegalovirus infection. These receptors' antigens are unknown. Each CDR3 protein is one row after TCRdb ran MiXCR on the reads. The repertoire holds about 770,000 distinct CDR3 sequences, roughly 29% seen once, with around 13% in the top ten. Sequenced here: cultured CD8+ T cells from PBMCs, sampled from culture after CMV antigen stimulation. These receptors all come from a human donor in good health (CMV status not recorded). Some clones in this sample may be carry-over from other donors' samples.

This chain's CDR3 is CSASWEEGQYF. CDR3 in DNA: TGCAGTGCTTCCTGGGAAGAGGGCCAGTACTTC. The J gene is TRBJ2-5, the V gene TRBV20-1; tentative D call: TRBD2 (5 bases). The germline gives CDR1 DFQATT, CDR2 SNEGSKA (reference sequence). This CDR3 spans 11 amino acids. V was pared by 5 bases and J by 10 bases, with 14 bases between.

V usage is TRBV3-1 and J usage is TRBJ2-5; TRBD1 matches at 9 bases. V shed 0 bases and J 6 bases; nucleotides not matched to a gene: 8. The CDR3 runs 16 residues. Germline V lookup: CDR1 LGHDT, CDR2 YNNKEL (reference sequence). DNA for the CDR3: TGTGCCAGCAGCCAAGAGGTAGGACAGGGGATGCAGACCCAGTACTTC. The encoded protein is CASSQEVGQGMQTQYF.

The sample holds a few counts of this clonotype. The V gene is TRBV6-1, the J gene TRBJ2-7; 11 bases agree with TRBD2. V shed 1 base, J shed 3 bases, and the junction held 2 bases outside the gene matches. The germline V gene encodes CDR1 MNHNS and CDR2 SASEGT. The CDR3 loop spans 15 amino acids. CDR3 protein: CASSEGLAGGYEQYF. In DNA, the CDR3 is TGTGCCAGCAGTGAAGGGCTAGCGGGGGGCTACGAGCAGTACTTC.